This T cell receptor (beta chain) was identified during a study of blood T cell repertoires in COVID-19. Study-level information: Acute and convalescent COVID-19 samples came from the United States, Italy and Spain. The analysed material was cDNA or gDNA that came from T cells, B-cell-depleted T cells, or PBMCs.

TCRdb's table, derived via immunoSEQ multiplex PCR, lists solely in-frame clones and lacks some. The sample lists roughly 250,000 clones; about 81% were seen once. The TCR comes from a woman in her fifties or sixties with active or convalescent COVID-19. Sample: peripheral blood.

CDR3 nucleotides: TGTGCCAGCAGCCCAACGGGACAGCTAGTCTATGGCTACACCTTC. Amino acid sequence: CASSPTGQLVYGYTF. The V gene is TRBV3-1 (or the pseudogene TRBV3-2), the J gene TRBJ1-2; 7 positions match TRBD1. J lost 4 bases, V lost 4 bases, and 9 bases had no gene match. The CDR3 totals 15 residues. From germline, CDR1 is LGHDT and CDR2 YNNKEL (reference sequence).